This note documents a single T cell receptor beta chain sequence. The target antigen is unknown. TCRdb independently ran MiXCR on the reads; one entry per CDR3 protein. The repertoire holds roughly 990,000 distinct CDR3 sequences, with more than 25% as singletons. The data belong to a study of T cell repertoires in cytomegalovirus infection. Overall study context: Recently identified HLA-C-restricted CMV epitopes were among the peptides used. Whole-study findings and limits: Cumulative public TCR beta family frequency identified carriers of CMV plus the relevant HLA. HLA-C-restricted CMV-specific TCR beta clonotypes prevailed in the ex vivo response.

Trimming shortened V by 2 bases and J by 6 bases, and 2 bases separated the two germline ends. CDR3 length: 12 amino acids. Germline values: CDR1 WSHSY, CDR2 SAAADI. The chain carries TRBV10-2 and TRBJ1-6; D call uncertain. This material consisted of cultured CD8+ T cells from PBMCs, taken from culture after CMV antigen stimulation. The TCR sequence derives from a human donor in good health (CMV status not recorded). Some clones in this sample may be carry-over from other donors' samples. The CDR3, as DNA: TGCGCCAGCAGTGAGGTTAATTCACCCCTCCACTTT. Its protein product is CASSEVNSPLHF.